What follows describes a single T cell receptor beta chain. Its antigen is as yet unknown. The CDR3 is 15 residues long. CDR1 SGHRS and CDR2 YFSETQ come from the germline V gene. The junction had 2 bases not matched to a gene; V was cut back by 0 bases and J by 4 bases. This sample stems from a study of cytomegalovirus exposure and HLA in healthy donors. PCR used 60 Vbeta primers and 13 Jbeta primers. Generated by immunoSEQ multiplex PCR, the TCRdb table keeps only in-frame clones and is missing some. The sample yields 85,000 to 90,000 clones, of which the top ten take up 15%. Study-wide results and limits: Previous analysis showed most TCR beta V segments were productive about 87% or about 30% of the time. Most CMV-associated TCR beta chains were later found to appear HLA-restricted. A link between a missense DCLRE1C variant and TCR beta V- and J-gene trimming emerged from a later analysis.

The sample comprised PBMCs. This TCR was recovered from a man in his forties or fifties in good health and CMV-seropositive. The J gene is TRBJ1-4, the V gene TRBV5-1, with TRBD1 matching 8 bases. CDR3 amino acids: CASSLGGQGNEKLFF. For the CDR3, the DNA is TGCGCCAGCAGCTTGGGAGGACAGGGTAATGAAAAACTGTTTTTT.